Sequencing of this T cell receptor (beta chain) was carried out in a study of shared clonotypes between healthy human individuals. Findings and caveats of the study: Blood was the only sampled material, and tissue repertoires likely differ. Depth of sequencing was expected to influence donor clonotype sharing.

V gave up 4 bases and J gave up 0 bases, with 13 bases separating them. The CDR3 length is 15 residues. In germline, CDR1 is MDHEN, CDR2 SYDVKM. Only CD45RO-negative cells positively selected for CCR7 counted as naive CD8 cells, so terminally differentiated effector memory CD45RA+ cells were excluded. Note on this clone: Its cognate antigen is unknown.

Investigators spread the genomic DNA of each subset evenly over several immunoSEQ plates. Each PCR replicate from the sorted subsets contained about 200 ng DNA, which is around 30,000 T cell genomes. Here immunoSEQ multiplex PCR was the method, and the copy in TCRdb shows in-frame clones only, minus some. Of approximately 2,000,000 clones listed, 80% to 95% are singletons. The chain uses TRBV28 and TRBJ2-7; D perhaps matches TRBD1 (6 bases). The source of this sequence is a man aged 18 to 30 in good health. Some clones in this sample may be carry-over from other donors' samples. Sequenced: naive CD8+ T cells from PBMCs. CDR3 DNA sequence: TGTGCCAGCAGTTACCAACGACAGGACTCCTACGAGCAGTACTTC. Amino acids: CASSYQRQDSYEQYF.